These T cell receptor beta chains were read from a single sample in a study of cytomegalovirus exposure and HLA in healthy donors. Assay: immunoSEQ multiplex PCR; the TCRdb copy retains only in-frame clones and omits some. The table includes some 150,000 clones, approximately 10% detected once. Sequences were obtained from PBMCs. The receptor source for this set is a woman aged 35 to 49 in good health and CMV-seropositive. CDR3s include the opening cysteine and the closing phenylalanine or tryptophan. The D gene is left open where the match is weak. Clone size appears in some rows only: once, few, many, or a class for an expanded clone.

D gene	clone size	J gene	V gene	CDR3 DNA	CDR3 protein
-	-	TRBJ1-2	TRBV21-1	TGTGCCAGCAGCGGGGCGACCTCGGACAGGGGTGGTGGCTACACCTTC	CASSGATSDRGGGYTF
-	-	TRBJ1-1	TRBV19	TGTGCCAGTAGTATAGCGGGAGCTTTCTTT	CASSIAGAFF
TRBD2	few	TRBJ2-3	TRBV4-3	TGCGCCAGCAGCCATCTAGCGGGGGGCTCGGGGACGCAGTATTTT	CASSHLAGGSGTQYF
-	few	TRBJ2-3	TRBV14	TGTGCCAGCAGCCGCCGAGGGGGTACAGATACGCAGTATTTT	CASSRRGGTDTQYF
-	few	TRBJ1-3	TRBV5-4	TGTGCCAGCAGCTTACAGGGCATCTCTGGAAACACCATATATTTT	CASSLQGISGNTIYF
TRBD1	-	TRBJ1-1	TRBV7-9	TGTGCCAGCAGCATGGACAGGGGGGTTTTTTCTGGAGCTTTCTTT	CASSMDRGVFSGAFF
-	few	TRBJ1-2	TRBV5-5	TGTGCCAGCAGTTCCACAGGGAGCTATGGCTACACCTTC	CASSSTGSYGYTF
-	-	TRBJ2-5	TRBV2	TGTGCCAGCAGTGAAAGGAACAGCCGTGGAGAGACCCAGTACTTC	CASSERNSRGETQYF
TRBD2	few	TRBJ2-3	TRBV4-3	TGCGCCAGCAGCCAATTACTAGCGGGTAGCACAGATACGCAGTATTTT	CASSQLLAGSTDTQYF
TRBD1	-	TRBJ1-1	TRBV10-3	TGTGCCATCAGGAGGGACAGGGGGTTGAACACTGAAGCTTTCTTT	CAIRRDRGLNTEAFF
TRBD1	-	TRBJ1-1	TRBV5-4	TGTGCCAGCAGTTCACAGGGGCTGAACACTGAAGCTTTCTTT	CASSSQGLNTEAFF
TRBD1	few	TRBJ1-5	TRBV19	TGTGCCAGTAGTATAGAGGGACAGGGGACCAATCAGCCCCAGCATTTT	CASSIEGQGTNQPQHF
TRBD1	-	TRBJ2-7	TRBV5-1	TGCGCCAGCCGCGCGGCGACAGGGAATCACGAGCAGTACTTC	CASRAATGNHEQYF
TRBD1	few	TRBJ2-7	TRBV12-5	TGTGCTAGTGGTTTGGGAACCGGGACAGGGGGGAACGAGCAGTACTTC	CASGLGTGTGGNEQYF
-	few	TRBJ2-3	TRBV4-3	TGCGCCAGCAGCCGCCACGGGGGGCGGACTAGCACAGATACGCAGTATTTT	CASSRHGGRTSTDTQYF
TRBD1	few	TRBJ2-3	TRBV6-5	TGTGCCAGCAGACCCCGGGACAGGGTGGCAGATACGCAGTATTTT	CASRPRDRVADTQYF
TRBD2	few	TRBJ2-1	TRBV10-1	TGCGCCAGCAGTTGGACTAGCGGGGGGTTTTCCTACAATGAGCAGTTCTTC	CASSWTSGGFSYNEQFF
-	few	TRBJ2-2	TRBV4-2	TGTGCCAGCAGCCAAGATAGAAGCGTCGGGGAGCTGTTTTTT	CASSQDRSVGELFF
TRBD1	-	TRBJ2-7	TRBV5-1	TGCGCCAGCAGCAGGGACAGGGGGCATCGCGAGCAGTACTTC	CASSRDRGHREQYF
-	-	TRBJ1-6	TRBV5-4	TGTGCCAGCAGCTTGGAGGGGGTCGGAAATTCACCCCTCCACTTT	CASSLEGVGNSPLHF
-	-	TRBJ1-6	TRBV5-1	TGCGCCAGCAGCTTGGATCCCGCCGGGAATTCACCCCTCCACTTT	CASSLDPAGNSPLHF
-	few	TRBJ2-7	TRBV21-1	TGTGCCAGCCTGGGGCTAGCGGTTTCCTACGAGCAGTACTTC	CASLGLAVSYEQYF
-	few	TRBJ1-1	TRBV19	TGTGCCAGTAGTAGGGGGCCAGGGTCTCCAGTGAACACTGAAGCTTTCTTT	CASSRGPGSPVNTEAFF
TRBD1	-	TRBJ1-1	TRBV7-8	TGTGCCAGCAGCAACAGGGGGCGGACTGAAGCTTTCTTT	CASSNRGRTEAFF
TRBD1	-	TRBJ1-6	TRBV6-5	TGTGCCAGCAGGACAGGGGATTCACCCCTCCACTTT	CASRTGDSPLHF
-	few	TRBJ2-1	TRBV4-1	TGCGCCAGCTGCCTACTGGCGGGGTACAATGAGCAGTTCTTC	CASCLLAGYNEQFF
TRBD1	few	TRBJ1-4	TRBV6-4	TGTGCCAGCAGCCCAGGGGGCAAAAGCGAAAAACTGTTTTTT	CASSPGGKSEKLFF
TRBD1	many	TRBJ2-3	TRBV5-6	TGTGCCAGCAGATCTATCAGACAGGGCCCTAGCACAGATACGCAGTATTTT	CASRSIRQGPSTDTQYF
TRBD1	-	TRBJ1-2	TRBV5-4	TGTGCCAGCAGCTCCGGACCCTCGGGACAGTCGATCTATGGCTACACCTTC	CASSSGPSGQSIYGYTF
-	few	TRBJ2-1	TRBV12-5	TGTGCTAGTGGCCTGGGCCAATTCTCCTACAATGAGCAGTTCTTC	CASGLGQFSYNEQFF
-	-	TRBJ1-2	TRBV9	TGTGCCAGCAGCGTAACAGATCAGGGTGGCTACACCTTC	CASSVTDQGGYTF